The text below deals with one TCR beta chain. Other DNA variants within this sample encode the same CDR3. This entry belongs to a study of cytomegalovirus exposure and HLA in healthy donors. The PCR contained 60 Vbeta and 13 Jbeta primers. The protocol was immunoSEQ multiplex PCR, while the TCRdb copy is restricted to in-frame clones and leaves out a portion. The sample carries over 85,000 clones, about three quarters recorded once. In germline, CDR1 is SNHLY, CDR2 FYNNEI. V dropped 0 bases and J dropped 2; count of bases not matched to a gene: 4. The CDR3 length is 15 residues. The sample taken for sequencing was PBMCs. The receptor comes from a woman aged 55-69 years in good health and CMV-seropositive. The chain has TRBV2 and TRBJ2-7; 7 bases agree with TRBD1. CDR3 in DNA: TGTGCCAGCAGTGAAGCGTCAGGGGGTCCCTACGAGCAGTACTTC. Its translation: CASSEASGGPYEQYF.